These 27 T cell receptor beta chains were all obtained from the same sample, sequenced in a study of T cells after yellow fever vaccination. TCRdb fed the 5' RACE reads into MiXCR, producing one record per CDR3 protein. The sample consists of just under 600,000 distinct CDR3 sequences, about 14% of them appearing once. The specimen was PBMCs, collected on the day of the yellow fever booster vaccination. The receptors stem from a man under 40 who received the YFV17D yellow fever vaccine.

The V gene is TRBV7-6, the J gene TRBJ2-1; D gene unclear. The CDR3 consists of 13 residues. Trimming removed 4 bases at V and 9 bases at J, with 13 bases between. The germline V gene has CDR1 SGHVS and CDR2 FNYEAQ. Here the CDR3 DNA reads TGTGCCAGCAGCTCGAAGATAGGAACTGAGCAGTTCTTC. Residues: CASSSKIGTEQFF.

This clonotype was seen more than once but under ten times. CDR3 region: CASTGRRGDEQYF. The CDR3 DNA is TGTGCCAGCACGGGACGGCGGGGAGACGAGCAGTACTTC. The chain couples TRBV6-6 to TRBJ2-7, with D maybe TRBD2 (6 bases). In germline, CDR1 is MNHNY, CDR2 SVGAGI (reference sequence). The V end was cut by 7 bases, the J end by 5 bases, with 15 bases between. The CDR3 length is 13 residues.

J is TRBJ1-2 and V is TRBV7-2; weak D call: TRBD1 (6 bases). V lost 5 bases and J 5 bases, leaving 18 bases between the germline ends. This CDR3 spans 15 amino acids. The V gene's germline CDR1 is SGHTA and CDR2 FQGNSA. In nucleotides, the CDR3 is TGTGCCAGCAGCCCATCGTGGGGGGCGGGATATGGCTACACCTTC. It encodes CASSPSWGAGYGYTF.

This clonotype has a handful of counts. The V and J genes are TRBV30 and TRBJ2-2; D is unclear. The germline V and J ends were trimmed by 4 bases and 7 bases, with 10 bases remaining between them. CDR3 size: 12 residues. The germline V gene encodes CDR1 GTSNPN and CDR2 SVGIG (reference sequence). The CDR3 coding sequence is TGTGCCTGGAACCCAGCGAGCGGGGAGCTGTTTTTT. As protein: CAWNPASGELFF. The full variable domain, with the rest looked up from reference TRBV30 and TRBJ2-2, is SQTIHQWPATLVQPVGSPLSLECTVEGTSNPNLYWYRQAAGRGLQLLFYSVGIGQISSEVPQNLSASRPQDRQFILSSKKLLLSDSGFYLCAWNPASGELFFGEGSRLTVL.

There are many counts of this clonotype. V usage is TRBV5-1 and J usage is TRBJ2-7; TRBD2 aligns across 14 bases. This CDR3 contains 15 residues. The junction had 5 bases not matched to a gene; V was cut back by 4 bases and J by 5 bases. CDR1 SGHRS and CDR2 YFSETQ come from the germline V gene. In nucleotides, the CDR3 is TGCGCCAGCAGCCTCGGACTAGCGGGAGGTCACGAGCAGTACTTC. Protein sequence: CASSLGLAGGHEQYF.

The chain recombines TRBV4-3 with TRBJ2-5; 9 bases align to TRBD2. The CDR3 spans 15 residues. V lost 1 base and J lost 1; bases outside the gene matches: 1. Germline V gene sequence: CDR1 LGHNA, CDR2 YSLEER. CDR3 in DNA: TGCGCCAGCAGCCAAGGACTAGCGGTCCAAGAGACCCAGTACTTC. Translated, it gives CASSQGLAVQETQYF.

This clonotype was seen only a few times. The rearrangement links TRBV6-1 to TRBJ2-7; 7 nucleotides agree with TRBD1. The length of the CDR3 is 13 residues. Germline V gives CDR1 MNHNS, CDR2 SASEGT. V shed 8 bases and J 4 bases; nucleotides not matched to a gene: 8. Written as DNA, the CDR3 is TGTGCCAGCGGAGAAGACAGGGCGTACGAGCAGTACTTC. This gives the protein CASGEDRAYEQYF.

This sequence joins TRBV7-2 and TRBJ2-3; TRBD1 aligns across 9 bases. CDR3 length: 16 amino acids. V lost 4 bases, J lost 0 bases, and 5 bases stayed unmatched. CDR1 is SGHTA and CDR2 is FQGNSA in the germline V gene. The CDR3, as DNA: TGTGCCAGCAGCTCCCGGGACAGGGCTAGCACAGATACGCAGTATTTT. Translating gives CASSSRDRASTDTQYF.

V gene TRBV11-1 combines with J gene TRBJ2-1; the match to TRBD2 covers 14 bases. The CDR3 consists of 18 residues. V lost 5 bases and J lost 8; bases outside the gene matches: 14. Per the germline V gene, CDR1 is SGHAT and CDR2 is FQDESV (reference sequence). The CDR3, as DNA: TGTGCCAGCAGCCCTCCGGGACTAGCGGGAGCCAACGCGGATGAGCAGTTCTTC. Its translation is CASSPPGLAGANADEQFF.

The V call is TRBV20-1, the J call TRBJ1-1; TRBD1 is a possible D gene (5 bases). The ends were cut back, 6 bases at V and 4 bases at J, with 12 bases in the middle. The CDR3 has 12 amino acids. The germline V gene encodes CDR1 DFQATT and CDR2 SNEGSKA (reference sequence). The CDR3 is CSAVEGFTEAFF. The CDR3 DNA follows: TGCAGTGCAGTTGAGGGGTTCACTGAAGCTTTCTTT.

This clonotype was detected a few times. The chain recombines TRBV7-9 with TRBJ2-5; no clear D. The germline V gene has CDR1 SEHNR and CDR2 FQNEAQ (reference sequence). V was shortened by 4 bases and J by 3 bases, with 6 bases between the two germline ends. The CDR3 contains 12 residues. Written as DNA, the CDR3 is TGTGCCAGCAGCTGGACCGAAGAGACCCAGTACTTC. Amino acid sequence: CASSWTEETQYF. Full variable domain (rest looked up from reference TRBV7-9 and TRBJ2-5): DTGVSQNPRHKITKRGQNVTFRCDPISEHNRLYWYRQTLGQGPEFLTYFQNEAQLEKSRLLSDRFSAERPKGSFSTLEIQRTEQGDSAMYLCASSWTEETQYFGPGTRLLVL.

The V call is TRBV20-1, the J call TRBJ1-5; D gene ambiguous. Per the germline V gene, CDR1 is DFQATT and CDR2 is SNEGSKA (reference sequence). CDR3 length: 15 residues. The ends were cut back, 3 bases at V and 0 bases at J, with 12 bases in the middle. CDR3 sequence (DNA): TGCAGTGCTAGTGGACCGCCGTATAGCAATCAGCCCCAGCATTTT. Its translation is CSASGPPYSNQPQHF.

This clonotype was counted a few times. J is TRBJ2-7 and V is TRBV20-1; possible D gene TRBD1, 6 bases. CDR1 is DFQATT and CDR2 is SNEGSKA in the germline V gene (reference sequence). Trimming removed 2 bases at V and 5 bases at J, with 16 bases between. The CDR3 has 14 amino acids. The CDR3 protein is CSARRTVRDHEQYF. In DNA form, the CDR3 reads TGCAGTGCTAGAAGGACAGTGAGGGACCACGAGCAGTACTTC.

This clonotype turned up a few times. This chain connects TRBV10-3 to TRBJ2-1; 8 nucleotides agree with TRBD1. Germline trimming cut 2 bases from V and 7 bases from J; bases unmatched to any gene: 4. The CDR3 length is 14 residues. Germline values: CDR1 ENHRY, CDR2 SYGVKD. The CDR3 nucleotides read TGTGCCATCAGTGAGAGAACAGGGGGTAATGAGCAGTTCTTC. This encodes CAISERTGGNEQFF.

In its sample, this clonotype was seen a few times. The CDR3 nucleotides are TGTGCCAGCAGGTTCCTAGCGGGCGAGCAGTACTTC. It codes for CASRFLAGEQYF. The chain is built from TRBV7-2 and TRBJ2-7; the match to TRBD2 covers 8 bases. Trimming cost V 6 bases and J 6 bases; bases outside gene matches: 4. CDR1 is SGHTA and CDR2 is FQGNSA in the germline V gene. The CDR3 has 12 amino acids.

The genes are TRBV6-2 or TRBV6-3 and TRBJ1-2, with D hard to call. The V and J ends lost 5 bases and 2 bases respectively, with 15 bases between them. In germline, CDR1 is MNHEY, CDR2 SVGEGT. There are 15 residues in the CDR3. CDR3 loop: CASSPLVLSNYGYTF. CDR3 in DNA: TGTGCCAGCAGTCCCCTGGTCCTTTCGAACTATGGCTACACCTTC.

DNA of the CDR3: TGTGCCAGCAGCTCGCAGGGGGGTCGCAATGAGCAGTTCTTC. It codes for CASSSQGGRNEQFF. The rearrangement uses TRBV7-3 and TRBJ2-1; tentative D call: TRBD1 (7 bases). Per germline, CDR1 SGHTA and CDR2 FQGTGA. This CDR3 region has 14 residues. Deletions cut 4 bases from V and 6 bases from J, with 13 bases between.

This chain connects TRBV12-3 or TRBV12-4 to TRBJ2-7; TRBD2 matches at 10 bases. The V segment lost 10 bases and the J segment 2 bases; nucleotides outside the gene matches: 8. This CDR3 region has 14 residues. The CDR3 sequence: CAIRGAGGPYEQYF. Here the CDR3 DNA reads TGTGCCATCAGGGGAGCGGGAGGGCCCTACGAGCAGTACTTC.

The chain couples TRBV10-2 to TRBJ2-7; TRBD2 matches 8 bases. The CDR3 totals 17 residues. The V segment lost 1 base and the J segment 5 bases; nucleotides outside the gene matches: 13. Germline lookup yields CDR1 WSHSY and CDR2 SAAADI. The CDR3 coding sequence is TGCGCCAGCAGTGAGTTGGGAGCGGGAGCGGCTTCTCACGAGCAGTACTTC. It codes for CASSELGAGAASHEQYF.

V gene TRBV7-9 combines with J gene TRBJ2-7, with unresolved D. The CDR3 is 13 residues long. From germline, CDR1 is SEHNR and CDR2 FQNEAQ (reference sequence). Trimming shortened V by 1 base and J by 6 bases, and 10 bases separated the two germline ends. The chain's CDR3 is CASSLEWLTEQYF. CDR3 DNA sequence: TGTGCCAGCAGCTTAGAATGGTTGACCGAGCAGTACTTC.

This clonotype was counted a few times. The genes are TRBV27 and TRBJ1-5; D is ambiguous. This CDR3 is built from 15 residues. The germline CDR1 and CDR2 sequences are MNHEY and SMNVEV (reference sequence). Trimming removed 5 bases at V and 0 bases at J, with 11 bases between. CDR3 loop: CASSPRGYSNQPQHF. CDR3 sequence (DNA): TGTGCCAGCAGTCCCCGTGGTTATAGCAATCAGCCCCAGCATTTT.

In this sample, this clonotype turned up a few times. The chain carries TRBV7-8 and TRBJ2-3; D unclear. V was trimmed by 5 bases and J by 1 base, leaving 16 bases between them. Germline V gives CDR1 SGHVS, CDR2 FQNEAQ. The length of the CDR3 is 16 residues. In DNA form, the CDR3 reads TGTGCCAGCAGCCTCTTACCAAGTTTTGGCACAGATACGCAGTATTTT. Protein product: CASSLLPSFGTDTQYF. The whole variable domain, filled in from reference TRBV7-8 and TRBJ2-3, reads GAGVSQSPRYKVAKRGQDVALRCDPISGHVSLFWYQQALGQGPEFLTYFQNEAQLDKSGLPSDRFFAERPEGSVSTLKIQRTQQEDSAVYLCASSLLPSFGTDTQYFGPGTRLTVL.

This clonotype has just a few counts. CDR3 sequence reads: CASSDRGAVAKNIQYF. In nucleotides, the CDR3 is TGTGCCAGCAGTGATAGGGGGGCTGTAGCCAAAAACATTCAGTACTTC. The chain is built from TRBV12-3 or TRBV12-4 and TRBJ2-4; D may correspond to TRBD1 or TRBD2 (6 bases each). V was shortened by 5 bases and J by 0 bases, with 14 bases between the two germline ends. The CDR3 consists of 16 residues.

The gene calls are TRBV7-8 and TRBJ1-2; D is ambiguous. The CDR3 sequence is 14 residues long. Germline V CDR1 and CDR2: SGHVS, FQNEAQ. The V and J ends lost 1 base and 2 bases respectively, with 8 bases between them. The CDR3 coding sequence is TGTGCCAGCAGCTTAGGCATCAGAAACTATGGCTACACCTTC. This translates into CASSLGIRNYGYTF.

The table lists this clonotype with a few counts. The CDR3 sequence: CASRPGGAYEQYF. The DNA of the CDR3 is TGTGCCAGCAGGCCCGGAGGGGCCTACGAGCAGTACTTC. This chain joins TRBV28 and TRBJ2-7, with D perhaps TRBD2 (6 bases). Germline lookup yields CDR1 MDHEN and CDR2 SYDVKM. Trimming pared 6 bases from V and 2 bases from J, leaving 11 bases between. This CDR3 spans 13 amino acids.

This clonotype was recorded a few times. This chain connects TRBV5-1 to TRBJ1-6, with TRBD1 identical over 10 bases. V trimming: 4 bases; J trimming: 9 bases; junction bases outside the gene matches: 7. CDR3 length: 15 residues. Germline CDR1 is SGHRS and CDR2 is YFSETQ. CDR3 loop: CASSASTGGSSPLHF. CDR3 DNA sequence: TGCGCCAGCAGCGCGTCGACAGGGGGCAGTTCACCCCTCCACTTT.

The CDR3: CASRRTSGLTDTQYF. CDR3 nucleotide sequence: TGTGCCAGCAGGCGAACTAGCGGACTCACAGATACGCAGTATTTT. The J gene is TRBJ2-3, the V gene TRBV7-2, with 8 bases lining up with TRBD2. J gave up 2 bases and V 6 bases, and 7 bases lay outside the gene matches. Germline loops: CDR1 SGHTA, CDR2 FQGNSA. The CDR3 has 15 residues.